The 24 T cell receptor beta chains given below trace back to one sample, sequenced in a study of beta chain features in type 1 diabetes. Since all of the isolated RNA was reverse transcribed, expressed TCRB transcripts were what got sequenced. Clones were read by immunoSEQ multiplex PCR, and TCRdb kept only the in-frame ones, dropping some. The sample has roughly 150,000 clones; 9% to 10% are singletons. The sequenced material came from central memory CD4+ T cells from blood. The receptors come from a woman aged 18 to 35 in good health.

In its sample, this clone was seen a few times. The chain couples TRBV7-2 to TRBJ1-1; TRBD1 is a possible D gene (6 bases). Germline lookup yields CDR1 SGHTA and CDR2 FQGNSA. The CDR3 covers 18 residues. Trimming stripped 3 bases from V and 1 base from J, with 21 bases between. The DNA for the CDR3 is TGTGCCAGCAGCTTGCGAACAGGGTACACCACCGAGAACACTGAAGCTTTCTTT. Translating gives CASSLRTGYTTENTEAFF.

This clone has only a few counts. V usage is TRBV5-1 and J usage is TRBJ2-2; tentatively, D is TRBD2 (6 bases). Looked up from germline, CDR1 is SGHRS and CDR2 is YFSETQ. The V gene lost 1 base and the J gene lost 4 bases, with 8 bases spanning the gap. This CDR3 spans 14 amino acids. The CDR3 sequence is CASSLTGSTGELFF. In DNA form, the CDR3 reads TGCGCCAGCAGCTTGACCGGGAGCACCGGGGAGCTGTTTTTT.

This clone was counted only a few times. CDR3 sequence reads: CASSSGQSQETQYF. DNA for the CDR3: TGCGCCAGCAGCTCGGGACAGAGCCAAGAGACCCAGTACTTC. The chain carries TRBV5-1 and TRBJ2-5, with 7 bases that match TRBD1. The trim removed 3 bases at V and 1 base at J, leaving 3 bases unmatched. The CDR3 is 14 amino acids. CDR1 is SGHRS and CDR2 is YFSETQ in the germline V gene.

This clone was counted a few times. The chain couples TRBV5-1 to TRBJ2-7; D is undetermined. Germline V lookup: CDR1 SGHRS, CDR2 YFSETQ. The CDR3 is made up of 14 amino acids. V lost 0 bases to trimming and J lost 2 bases, with 9 bases between them. The CDR3 sequence: CASSLAGMAYEQYF. The CDR3 DNA is TGCGCCAGCAGCTTGGCCGGTATGGCCTACGAGCAGTACTTC.

CDR3 sequence: CASSVGAGGRQTPYGYTF. CDR3 in DNA: TGTGCCAGCAGCGTAGGCGCGGGGGGGAGACAGACCCCCTATGGCTACACCTTC. The chain uses TRBV9 and TRBJ1-2; D may be TRBD1 (5 bases). The CDR3 runs to 18 residues. CDR1 is SGDLS and CDR2 is YYNGEE in the germline V gene. V lost 0 bases and J 4 bases, leaving 22 bases between the germline ends. Drawing the rest from reference TRBV9 and TRBJ1-2, the complete variable domain is DSGVTQTPKHLITATGQRVTLRCSPRSGDLSVYWYQQSLDQGLQFLIQYYNGEERAKGNILERFSAQQFPDLHSELNLSSLELGDSALYFCASSVGAGGRQTPYGYTFGSGTRLTVV.

The V gene is TRBV2, the J gene TRBJ2-5; D is perhaps TRBD2 (6 bases). The V end was cut by 6 bases, the J end by 2 bases, with 10 bases between. Germline loops: CDR1 SNHLY, CDR2 FYNNEI. The CDR3 is 13 amino acids. The CDR3 coding sequence is TGTGCCAGCAGAGAGACTAGACAAGAGACCCAGTACTTC. Its protein is CASRETRQETQYF. Filled out from reference TRBV2 and TRBJ2-5, the complete variable domain reads EPEVTQTPSHQVTQMGQEVILRCVPISNHLYFYWYRQILGQKVEFLVSFYNNEISEKSEIFDDQFSVERPDGSNFTLKIRSTKLEDSAMYFCASRETRQETQYFGPGTRLLVL.

This clone was recorded many times. The chain is built from TRBV10-3 and TRBJ2-1; TRBD1 aligns across 10 bases. Germline V gene data show CDR1 as ENHRY and CDR2 as SYGVKD. The junction had 6 bases not matched to a gene; V was cut back by 6 bases and J by 7 bases. The CDR3 runs to 14 residues. CDR3 sequence reads: CAISPGTGENEQFF. Written as DNA, the CDR3 is TGTGCCATCAGCCCCGGGACAGGGGAAAATGAGCAGTTCTTC.

In its sample, this clone was seen a few times. Other DNA sequences in the sample encode the same CDR3. The V gene is TRBV11-2, the J gene TRBJ2-5; 7 bases are shared with TRBD1. Per the germline V gene, CDR1 is SGHAT and CDR2 is FQNNGV. The CDR3 covers 12 residues. Trimming cost V 6 bases and J 4 bases; bases outside gene matches: 2. The CDR3 reads CASRGGGETQYF. As DNA, the CDR3 is TGTGCCAGCAGAGGGGGCGGAGAGACCCAGTACTTC.

The gene calls are TRBV5-1 and TRBJ1-1; maybe TRBD1 (6 bases). The germline V and J ends were trimmed by 3 bases and 4 bases, with 13 bases remaining between them. The germline CDR1 and CDR2 sequences are SGHRS and YFSETQ. This CDR3 has 14 residues. CDR3 protein: CASSWGGQGTEAFF. The CDR3 DNA reads as TGCGCCAGCAGCTGGGGGGGCCAGGGCACTGAAGCTTTCTTT.

This chain uses TRBV18 with TRBJ1-4; 9 bases map to TRBD1. This CDR3 contains 16 residues. Germline lookup yields CDR1 KGHSH and CDR2 LQKENI. After removal of 0 bases from V and 8 bases from J, the junction contained 7 bases not matched to a gene. Here the CDR3 reads CASSPPNRGLEEKLFF. Written as DNA, the CDR3 is TGTGCCAGCTCACCACCGAACAGGGGGCTGGAGGAAAAACTGTTTTTT.

In this sample, this clone turned up a few times. V usage is TRBV5-1 and J usage is TRBJ2-3; D gene uncertain. V gave up 1 base and J gave up 6 bases, with 6 bases separating them. There are 12 residues in the CDR3. Per germline, CDR1 SGHRS and CDR2 YFSETQ. The CDR3 is CASSLYRDTQYF. CDR3 bases: TGCGCCAGCAGCTTGTATCGGGATACGCAGTATTTT. The entire variable domain, with the rest obtained from reference TRBV5-1 and TRBJ2-3, is as follows: KAGVTQTPRYLIKTRGQQVTLSCSPISGHRSVSWYQQTPGQGLQFLFEYFSETQRNKGNFPGRFSGRQFSNSRSEMNVSTLELGDSALYLCASSLYRDTQYFGPGTRLTVL.

This clone was recorded a few times. This rearrangement joins TRBV18 to TRBJ1-2; D is ambiguous. This CDR3 has 16 residues. V lost 4 bases and J 7 bases, leaving 22 bases between the germline ends. Germline values: CDR1 KGHSH, CDR2 LQKENI. The CDR3 DNA sequence: TGTGCCAGCTCACTGACGGCCCCAGGAGGCGGCAGTGGCTACACCTTC. Amino acid sequence: CASSLTAPGGGSGYTF.

This clone has more than one count but fewer than ten. The gene calls are TRBV5-1 and TRBJ2-2, with TRBD1 matching over 7 bases. This CDR3 region has 16 residues. Germline V CDR1 and CDR2: SGHRS, YFSETQ. V was pared by 2 bases and J by 5 bases, with 9 bases of the junction left unmatched. In DNA form, the CDR3 reads TGCGCCAGCAGCTTTTACACAGGGGTTGGAACCGGGGAGCTGTTTTTT. It is translated as CASSFYTGVGTGELFF.

The chain uses TRBV28 and TRBJ1-5; tentatively, D is TRBD1 (5 bases). This CDR3 contains 12 residues. Germline V gene lookup returns CDR1 MDHEN and CDR2 SYDVKM. Trimming cost V 7 bases and J 7 bases, with 11 bases left between them. CDR3 amino acids: CASNGGGQPQHF. CDR3 nucleotide sequence: TGTGCCAGCAACGGGGGGGGACAGCCCCAGCATTTT.

The rearrangement links TRBV9 to TRBJ2-7, with D maybe TRBD1 (6 bases). The germline V and J ends were trimmed by 2 bases and 0 bases, with 9 bases remaining between them. This CDR3 is 14 amino acids long. CDR1 is SGDLS, CDR2 YYNGEE, per germline. This chain's CDR3 is CASSVTGTSYEQYF. CDR3 bases: TGTGCCAGCAGCGTTACAGGGACCTCCTACGAGCAGTACTTC.

CDR3 region: CASSLASQGEQYF. The CDR3, as DNA: TGTGCCAGCAGCTTAGCCTCCCAGGGGGAGCAGTACTTC. The chain carries TRBV7-6 and TRBJ2-7; D may be TRBD1 (6 bases). CDR1 SGHVS and CDR2 FNYEAQ come from the germline V gene. The CDR3 length is 13 residues. Trimming removed 0 bases from V and 7 bases from J, with 10 bases in between.

This clone was recorded a few times. The rearrangement uses TRBV27 and TRBJ2-5; D is perhaps TRBD2 (6 bases). Between the trimmed V and J ends, which lost 4 bases and 2 bases, there was a span of 17 bases. This CDR3 comprises 16 residues. CDR1 is MNHEY and CDR2 is SMNVEV in the germline V gene (reference sequence). The CDR3 nucleotides are TGTGCCAGCAGTTCCCTAAAACTAGCTACACAAGAGACCCAGTACTTC. Translated, it gives CASSSLKLATQETQYF.

This chain connects TRBV4-2 to TRBJ2-2; perhaps TRBD2 as D (6 bases). CDR1 and CDR2 from the germline V gene are LGHNA and YNFKEQ. Trimming removed 0 bases from V and 4 bases from J, with 12 bases in between. This CDR3 comprises 16 residues. CDR3 sequence reads: CASSQERLDGTGELFF. CDR3 in DNA: TGTGCCAGCAGCCAAGAAAGACTAGATGGCACCGGGGAGCTGTTTTTT.

The rearrangement joins TRBV5-4 to TRBJ2-2, with no clear D. Deletions cut 4 bases from V and 0 bases from J, with 10 bases between. Germline V gives CDR1 SGHNT, CDR2 YYREEE (reference sequence). This CDR3 contains 15 residues. For the CDR3, the DNA is TGTGCCAGCAGCCAGACACGTACGAACACCGGGGAGCTGTTTTTT. It codes for CASSQTRTNTGELFF.

This clone was counted a few times. The rearrangement joins TRBV30 to TRBJ2-3; TRBD2 is a possible D gene (6 bases). Germline values: CDR1 GTSNPN, CDR2 SVGIG (reference sequence). Between the trimmed V and J ends, which lost 4 bases and 2 bases, there was a span of 13 bases. The CDR3 has 14 amino acids. This chain's CDR3 is CAWNTAGTTDTQYF. DNA of the CDR3: TGTGCCTGGAATACGGCGGGGACCACAGATACGCAGTATTTT.

This clone has more than one count but fewer than ten. V usage is TRBV5-4 and J usage is TRBJ2-5, with TRBD2 matching over 10 bases. V shed 4 bases, J shed 4 bases, and the junction held 7 bases outside the gene matches. The CDR3 extends over 15 amino acids. Germline V gives CDR1 SGHNT, CDR2 YYREEE (reference sequence). CDR3 in DNA: TGTGCCAGCAGCCCTGGACTAGCGGAGGGAGAGACCCAGTACTTC. The encoded protein is CASSPGLAEGETQYF.

On this clone itself: Other DNA sequences in the sample encode the same CDR3. The chain recombines TRBV10-3 with TRBJ1-4, with a tentative D call TRBD1 (5 bases). Germline V gene data show CDR1 as ENHRY and CDR2 as SYGVKD. Deletions cut 9 bases from V and 8 bases from J, with 13 bases between. This CDR3 region has 12 residues. The CDR3 coding sequence is TGTGCCATTGGGCAGGGCTCCGAAAAACTGTTTTTT. This encodes CAIGQGSEKLFF.

The table lists this clone with many counts. This rearrangement joins TRBV25-1 to TRBJ2-1; D uncertain. Between the trimmed V and J ends, which lost 2 bases and 5 bases, there was a span of 10 bases. This CDR3 comprises 14 residues. CDR1 is MGHDK, CDR2 SYGVNS, per germline. CDR3 loop: CASSEPRIDNEQFF. Here the CDR3 DNA reads TGTGCCAGCAGTGAACCTAGAATAGACAATGAGCAGTTCTTC. Full variable domain (rest looked up from reference TRBV25-1 and TRBJ2-1): EADIYQTPRYLVIGTGKKITLECSQTMGHDKMYWYQQDPGMELHLIHYSYGVNSTEKGDLSSESTVSRIRTEHFPLTLESARPSHTSQYLCASSEPRIDNEQFFGPGTRLTVL.

This clone showed up just a few times. CDR3 DNA sequence: TGTGCCAGCGGGCGAGCGGGGGGCGGCACAGATACGCAGTATTTT. Amino acids: CASGRAGGGTDTQYF. This chain links TRBV7-2 with TRBJ2-3; 9 positions agree with TRBD2. The V segment lost 8 bases and the J segment 1 base; nucleotides outside the gene matches: 7. Looked up from germline, CDR1 is SGHTA and CDR2 is FQGNSA. CDR3 length: 15 amino acids.